These 23 T cell receptor beta chains share one sample of origin, sequenced in a study of regulatory T cells in long-lasting Graves disease. The TCR beta library used iRepertoire HTBI primers with Arm-PCR amplification of CDR3. TCRdb redid the calling of the multiplex PCR reads with MiXCR, one entry per CDR3 protein. The table records about 530,000 distinct CDR3 sequences, around 15% of them present only once. Time point reported: newly diagnosed GD, antithyroid drugs for less than 3 months. The authors made the TCR library using RNA they extracted from PBMCs. The data also belong to a second study, concerning T cells in Graves' hyperthyroidism and ophthalmopathy.

The sequences come from peripheral blood mononuclear cells (PBMCs), collected at new diagnosis, from a patient treated with antithyroid drugs. Receptors were obtained from a woman between 40 and 65 years old with Graves disease.

The sample holds many counts of this clonotype. The chain combines TRBV15 with TRBJ1-5, with 8 positions matching TRBD1. The CDR3 length is 14 residues. The trim removed 5 bases at V and 2 bases at J, leaving 2 bases unmatched. The germline CDR1 and CDR2 sequences are LNHNV and YYDKDF (reference sequence). CDR3 loop: CATSETGGNQPQHF. CDR3 bases: TGTGCCACCAGCGAGACAGGGGGCAATCAGCCCCAGCATTTT.

The gene calls are TRBV12-5 and TRBJ2-1; D not resolved. Germline values: CDR1 LGHNT, CDR2 FRNRAP. CDR3 length equals 12 residues. Trimming left V 8 bases short and J 8 bases short, with 13 bases between. The CDR3 nucleotides read TGTGCTAGTTGCCAAGGAAGCGATGAGCAGTTCTTC. Translation: CASCQGSDEQFF.

The CDR3 reads CASRGSGGRGEQYF. CDR3 DNA sequence: TGTGCCAGCAGGGGTAGCGGGGGTAGAGGCGAGCAGTACTTC. J is TRBJ2-7 and V is TRBV28, with 9 bases fitting TRBD2. Germline trimming cut 6 bases from V and 6 bases from J; bases unmatched to any gene: 9. CDR1 and CDR2 (germline): MDHEN, SYDVKM. The CDR3 contains 14 residues. Combining the CDR3 with reference TRBV28 and TRBJ2-7 gives the whole variable domain DVKVTQSSRYLVKRTGEKVFLECVQDMDHENMFWYRQDPGLGLRLIYFSYDVKMKEKGDIPEGYSVSREKKERFSLILESASTNQTSMYLCASRGSGGRGEQYFGPGTRLTVT.

As to this clonotype: Relative to the germline gene, one junction end is altered; a read error may explain this. This chain connects TRBV20-1 to TRBJ2-1; TRBD2 agrees at 10 bases. CDR1 and CDR2 (germline): DFQATT, SNEGSKA (reference sequence). The CDR3 is 16 amino acids. CDR3 loop: CGASEWTSGGNNEQFF. CDR3 DNA: TGCGGTGCTAGTGAATGGACTAGCGGCGGAAACAATGAGCAGTTCTTC.

This clonotype was seen at least ten times. The DNA of the CDR3 is TGTGCCAGCAGCCTGACAGGGAGTGAAGCTTTCTTT. Amino acids: CASSLTGSEAFF. V usage is TRBV7-9 and J usage is TRBJ1-1, with 7 bases identical to TRBD1. The CDR3 is 12 amino acids. Per germline, CDR1 SEHNR and CDR2 FQNEAQ (reference sequence). V trimming: 5 bases; J trimming: 7 bases; junction bases outside the gene matches: 4.

This clonotype was observed many times. The rearrangement uses TRBV3-1 and TRBJ1-5, with unresolved D. The CDR3 extends over 15 amino acids. Trimming stripped 2 bases from V and 9 bases from J, with 17 bases between. Germline CDR1 is LGHDT and CDR2 is YNNKEL (reference sequence). The chain's CDR3 is CASSQSQDALPPQHF. Here the CDR3 DNA reads TGTGCCAGCAGCCAATCTCAGGACGCCCTGCCGCCCCAGCATTTT.

This clonotype was found many times. The J gene is TRBJ1-1, the V gene TRBV11-1; D unclear. CDR3 length: 13 amino acids. V was shortened by 0 bases and J by 7 bases, with 9 bases between the two germline ends. The germline gives CDR1 SGHAT, CDR2 FQDESV (reference sequence). CDR3 in amino acids: CASSLATGVEAFF. DNA for the CDR3: TGTGCCAGCAGCTTAGCCACCGGGGTTGAAGCTTTCTTT.

A note on this clonotype: A much larger clonotype is one base distant, so this may be a read error. The gene calls are TRBV29-1 and TRBJ2-7; possibly TRBD1 for D (6 bases). CDR3 length equals 12 residues. CDR1 and CDR2 from the germline V gene are SQVTM and ANQGSEA. Trimming removed 8 bases at V and 6 bases at J, with 17 bases between. The CDR3: CSFAGTLSEQYF. DNA of the CDR3: TGCAGCTTTGCCGGGACACTTTCCGAGCAGTACTTC.

This clonotype showed up just a few times. The CDR3 reads CASTWTAQETQYF. CDR3 bases: TGTGCCAGCACCTGGACAGCGCAAGAGACCCAGTACTTC. This sequence joins TRBV5-5 and TRBJ2-5; a weak D match, TRBD1 (6 bases). The CDR3 runs 13 residues. CDR1 and CDR2 (germline): SGHKS, YYEKEE (reference sequence). V was shortened by 6 bases and J by 2 bases, with 11 bases between the two germline ends.

Only a few counts were recorded for this clonotype. The V gene is TRBV20-1, the J gene TRBJ1-2; TRBD1 matches at 8 bases. This CDR3 contains 13 residues. Per germline, CDR1 DFQATT and CDR2 SNEGSKA (reference sequence). Trimming took 1 base from V and 6 from J; bases not matched to a gene: 4. The CDR3 loop is CSARAGQGHGYTF. The CDR3 DNA follows: TGCAGTGCTAGAGCTGGACAGGGCCATGGCTACACCTTC.

About this clonotype: A much larger clone differs by one base, so this may be a read error. The chain uses TRBV5-1 and TRBJ2-1; no firm D call. This CDR3 is built from 11 residues. CDR1 is SGHRS, CDR2 YFSETQ, per germline. This CDR3 is CVSSLEREQFF. The CDR3 DNA reads TGCGTCAGCAGCTTGGAACGGGAGCAGTTCTTC. The complete variable domain, with remaining parts taken from reference TRBV5-1 and TRBJ2-1, reads KAGVTQTPRYLIKTRGQQVTLSCSPISGHRSVSWYQQTPGQGLQFLFEYFSETQRNKGNFPGRFSGRQFSNSRSEMNVSTLELGDSALYLCVSSLEREQFFGPGTRLTVL.

The genes are TRBV5-4 and TRBJ2-1; 10 bases agree with TRBD2. The CDR3 has 17 amino acids. Germline values: CDR1 SGHNT, CDR2 YYREEE (reference sequence). Trimming cost V 5 bases and J 2 bases; bases outside gene matches: 10. This CDR3 is CASSPSGGGPAYNEQFF. The CDR3, as DNA: TGTGCCAGCAGTCCCAGCGGGGGGGGGCCTGCCTACAATGAGCAGTTCTTC.

The chain has TRBV13 and TRBJ1-4; perhaps TRBD1 as D (6 bases). The CDR3 extends over 14 amino acids. Per germline, CDR1 PRHDT and CDR2 FYEKMQ (reference sequence). Trimming stripped 3 bases from V and 8 bases from J, with 13 bases between. The CDR3 region has the DNA TGTGCCAGCAGCTTTGGGGGTCAGGGGGAAAAACTGTTTTTT. Protein sequence: CASSFGGQGEKLFF.

Only a few counts were recorded for this clonotype. V is TRBV11-2 and J is TRBJ1-5; D not certain. Per germline, CDR1 SGHAT and CDR2 FQNNGV. The CDR3 is made up of 13 amino acids. The germline V and J ends were trimmed by 8 bases and 3 bases, with 11 bases remaining between them. The chain's CDR3 is CASSEHINQPQHF. DNA of the CDR3: TGTGCCAGCTCGGAACATATCAATCAGCCCCAGCATTTT.

This clonotype was detected only a few times. The DNA of the CDR3 is TGTGCCAGCAGTTTGGTTCGGGGCGGCTCTGGGGCCAACGTCCTGACTTTC. As protein: CASSLVRGGSGANVLTF. V usage is TRBV27 and J usage is TRBJ2-6; either TRBD1 or TRBD2 may supply D (5 bases each). Trimming shortened V by 3 bases and J by 0 bases, and 12 bases separated the two germline ends. CDR3 length: 17 amino acids. The germline V gene encodes CDR1 MNHEY and CDR2 SMNVEV (reference sequence).

V gene TRBV3-1 combines with J gene TRBJ2-2; D perhaps matches TRBD1 (5 bases). Germline lookup yields CDR1 LGHDT and CDR2 YNNKEL (reference sequence). CDR3 size: 18 residues. V lost 3 bases and J 4 bases, leaving 21 bases between the germline ends. CDR3 loop: CASSHLRTRTVSTGELFF. In nucleotides, the CDR3 is TGTGCCAGCAGCCATCTTCGGACAAGGACGGTTAGCACCGGGGAGCTGTTTTTT. Variable domain in full (rest from reference TRBV3-1 and TRBJ2-2): DTAVSQTPKYLVTQMGNDKSIKCEQNLGHDTMYWYKQDSKKFLKIMFSYNNKELIINETVPNRFSPKSPDKAHLNLHINSLELGDSAVYFCASSHLRTRTVSTGELFFGEGSRLTVL.

This clonotype was counted ten times or more. V usage is TRBV5-1 and J usage is TRBJ2-1; 7 positions agree with TRBD2. The CDR3 is 15 amino acids. V dropped 0 bases and J dropped 4; count of bases not matched to a gene: 4. Germline lookup yields CDR1 SGHRS and CDR2 YFSETQ. CDR3 amino acids: CASSLDPGGYNEQFF. In nucleotides, the CDR3 is TGCGCCAGCAGCTTGGACCCGGGGGGATACAATGAGCAGTTCTTC.

The table lists this clonotype with many counts. V is TRBV12-3 or TRBV12-4 and J is TRBJ1-6; D ambiguous. Trimming left V 4 bases short and J 11 bases short, with 12 bases between. The CDR3 has 13 amino acids. The DNA of the CDR3 is TGTGCCAGCAGTTATAGTACAGTAGCACCCCTCCACTTT. The encoded protein is CASSYSTVAPLHF.

This clonotype was counted only a few times. This chain uses TRBV19 with TRBJ1-1; D uncertain. Deletions cut 5 bases from V and 1 base from J, with 11 bases between. The germline V gene has CDR1 LNHDA and CDR2 SQIVND (reference sequence). CDR3 length equals 14 residues. The CDR3: CASSDYLGNTEAFF. The CDR3 nucleotides read TGTGCCAGTAGTGATTATTTAGGGAACACTGAAGCTTTCTTT.

The rearrangement links TRBV7-9 to TRBJ1-3; D is unclear. The ends were cut back, 3 bases at V and 0 bases at J, with 9 bases in the middle. The CDR3 extends over 15 amino acids. Germline CDR1 is SEHNR and CDR2 is FQNEAQ (reference sequence). The CDR3 DNA is TGTGCCAGCAGCTTCGGCGGGAACTCTGGAAACACCATATATTTT. Its translation is CASSFGGNSGNTIYF.

This chain connects TRBV4-2 to TRBJ1-4; 7 bases are shared with TRBD1. V gave up 2 bases and J gave up 4 bases; unmatched junction bases: 4. The V gene's germline CDR1 is LGHNA and CDR2 YNFKEQ. This CDR3 region has 15 residues. The CDR3 nucleotides read TGTGCCAGCAGCCAACTGGACAGGAGTAATGAAAAACTGTTTTTT. Protein: CASSQLDRSNEKLFF.

This clonotype came up many times. This chain connects TRBV10-1 to TRBJ1-1; no reliable D call. Trimming removed 3 bases from V and 6 bases from J, with 8 bases in between. CDR1 is WNHNN and CDR2 is SYGVQD in the germline V gene (reference sequence). CDR3 length equals 12 residues. CDR3 sequence reads: CASSDIKSEAFF. CDR3 nucleotide sequence: TGCGCCAGCAGTGATATTAAGTCTGAAGCTTTCTTT.

The chain employs TRBV20-1 and TRBJ1-1; D gene unclear. Germline-derived CDR1 and CDR2 are DFQATT and SNEGSKA (reference sequence). CDR3 size: 12 residues. The CDR3 region has the DNA TGCAAGATCTATACGAGTGCCACTGAAGCTTTCTTT. As protein: CKIYTSATEAFF.